This is a list of T cell receptor beta chains from one sample in a study of blood T cell repertoires in COVID-19. Data came from immunoSEQ multiplex PCR; TCRdb stores just in-frame clones and leaves some out. The sample lists over 200,000 clones, about 83% occurring once. The material sequenced was PBMCs or T cells enriched from blood (not recorded which). These receptors came from a woman in her thirties or forties who had recovered from COVID-19. CDR3s include the opening cysteine and the closing phenylalanine or tryptophan. D genes are given only for firm matches. Clone size is not always given. Where it is, it says once, few, many or a class for expanded clones.

d_call	clone_size	v_call	j_call	cdr3_aa	cdr3_nt
NA	NA	TRBV29-1	TRBJ1-1	CSVAGTPNTEAFF	TGCAGCGTTGCCGGGACACCGAACACTGAAGCTTTCTTT
TRBD2	NA	TRBV3-1/TRBV3-2	TRBJ2-3	CASSQGLAGVGSDTQYF	TGTGCCAGCAGCCAAGGACTAGCGGGAGTAGGGTCAGATACGCAGTATTTT
TRBD1	NA	TRBV7-9	TRBJ2-7	CASSHPGGEQYF	TGTGCCAGCAGCCACCCAGGGGGCGAGCAGTACTTC
TRBD1	NA	TRBV7-2	TRBJ1-1	CASSTRTGPWNTEAFF	TGTGCCAGCAGCACCCGGACAGGACCCTGGAACACTGAAGCTTTCTTT
TRBD2	NA	TRBV27	TRBJ2-1	CASRTSGSFHNEQFF	TGTGCCAGCAGGACTAGCGGGAGTTTCCACAATGAGCAGTTCTTC
TRBD1	NA	TRBV6-5	TRBJ2-7	CASSAGGPQYF	TGTGCCAGCAGCGCAGGGGGCCCGCAGTACTTC
NA	NA	TRBV28	TRBJ1-5	CASSSKRGVYSNQPQHF	TGTGCCAGCAGTTCTAAAAGGGGCGTCTATAGCAATCAGCCCCAGCATTTT
NA	NA	TRBV11-2	TRBJ2-1	CASSLVWSGLSNEQFF	TGTGCCAGCAGCTTAGTTTGGTCAGGGTTAAGCAATGAGCAGTTCTTC
NA	NA	TRBV7-6	TRBJ2-5	CASSPKNDRSQETQYF	TGTGCCAGCAGCCCAAAAAATGACAGATCCCAAGAGACCCAGTACTTC
NA	NA	TRBV28	TRBJ1-1	CASRRQRNTEAFF	TGTGCCAGCAGACGACAGAGGAACACTGAAGCTTTCTTT
NA	NA	TRBV4-1	TRBJ1-4	CASSLNGEKLFF	TGCGCCAGCAGCCTCAACGGTGAAAAACTGTTTTTT
NA	NA	TRBV10-3	TRBJ2-5	CAISDREETQYF	TGTGCCATCAGTGACAGGGAAGAGACCCAGTACTTC
TRBD2	many	TRBV2	TRBJ2-7	CASTRTSGGEQYF	TGTGCCAGCACCCGGACTAGCGGGGGCGAGCAGTACTTC
NA	NA	TRBV4-1	TRBJ1-4	CASSPPGRGNNEKLFF	TGCGCCAGCAGCCCGCCCGGGAGGGGAAATAATGAAAAACTGTTTTTT
NA	NA	TRBV6-5	TRBJ2-5	CASRASWGGETQYF	TGTGCCAGCAGGGCCAGTTGGGGAGGAGAGACCCAGTACTTC
NA	NA	TRBV25-1	TRBJ1-1	CASSDGTVILF	TGTGCCAGCAGTGATGGAACAGTAATACTCTTT
NA	NA	TRBV9	TRBJ2-2	CASSASTGELFF	TGTGCCAGCAGCGCCTCTACCGGGGAGCTGTTTTTT
NA	NA	TRBV6-5	TRBJ1-1	CASSSTTTGNTEAFF	TGTGCCAGCAGTTCGACAACGACAGGGAACACTGAAGCTTTCTTT
NA	NA	TRBV4-1	TRBJ2-2	CASSHPGITGELFF	TGCGCCAGCAGCCACCCCGGGATAACCGGGGAGCTGTTTTTT
NA	NA	TRBV6-2/TRBV6-3	TRBJ1-5	CASSYSAPRPQHF	TGTGCCAGCAGTTACTCAGCCCCGCGGCCCCAGCATTTT
NA	few	TRBV2	TRBJ2-1	CASSYPEDEQFF	TGTGCCAGCAGCTACCCTGAGGATGAGCAGTTCTTC
NA	NA	TRBV27	TRBJ1-1	CASHHRFRENTEAFF	TGTGCCAGCCACCACAGGTTCAGAGAAAACACTGAAGCTTTCTTT
NA	NA	TRBV28	TRBJ1-2	CASSLAVYGYTF	TGTGCCAGCAGTTTAGCGGTCTATGGCTACACCTTC
NA	NA	TRBV28	TRBJ2-1	CASSSSLGTAGEQFF	TGTGCCAGCAGTTCCTCACTAGGGACAGCGGGTGAGCAGTTCTTC
NA	NA	TRBV29-1	TRBJ1-3	CSAMVGSGNTIYF	TGCAGCGCGATGGTCGGCTCTGGAAACACCATATATTTT
NA	NA	TRBV6-5	TRBJ1-1	CASRSGWGDTEAFF	TGTGCCAGCAGGAGCGGTTGGGGGGACACTGAAGCTTTCTTT
NA	NA	TRBV27	TRBJ2-1	CASSLRGSSYNEQFF	TGTGCCAGCAGTTTAAGGGGGAGCTCCTACAATGAGCAGTTCTTC
TRBD1	NA	TRBV19	TRBJ1-6	CASSSGQAFNSPLHF	TGTGCCAGTAGTTCCGGACAGGCCTTTAATTCACCCCTCCACTTT
NA	NA	TRBV9	TRBJ1-2	CASSVEPGTPYGYTF	TGTGCCAGCAGCGTAGAACCCGGGACACCCTATGGCTACACCTTC
NA	NA	TRBV3-1/TRBV3-2	TRBJ2-5	CASSQNLETQYF	TGTGCCAGCAGCCAAAACTTGGAGACCCAGTACTTC
TRBD1	NA	TRBV10-3	TRBJ1-1	CATRGQGVTEAFF	TGTGCCACAAGGGGACAGGGAGTAACTGAAGCTTTCTTT
TRBD1	NA	TRBV7-9	TRBJ1-3	CASSSDRDRGKYTIYF	TGTGCCAGCAGCTCGGATCGGGACAGGGGGAAGTACACCATATATTTT
TRBD1	NA	TRBV28	TRBJ2-3	CASIGQGSDTQYF	TGTGCCAGCATAGGACAGGGAAGTGATACGCAGTATTTT
NA	NA	TRBV5-1	TRBJ2-1	CASSFAAYDYNEQFF	TGCGCCAGCAGCTTTGCGGCTTACGATTACAATGAGCAGTTCTTC
NA	NA	TRBV6-5	TRBJ2-1	CASKRLVQQDEQFF	TGTGCCAGCAAGCGGCTCGTCCAGCAGGATGAGCAGTTCTTC
TRBD2	NA	TRBV19	TRBJ2-7	CASSTSGGTYEQYF	TGTGCCAGTAGTACAAGCGGGGGGACCTACGAGCAGTACTTC
NA	NA	TRBV4-1	TRBJ1-1	CASSQDWELITEAFF	TGCGCCAGCAGCCAAGACTGGGAGTTGATCACTGAAGCTTTCTTT
NA	few	TRBV3-1/TRBV3-2	TRBJ1-2	CASSLKKLEGVRGYTF	TGTGCCAGCAGCCTCAAGAAATTGGAGGGAGTAAGGGGCTACACCTTC
TRBD1	NA	TRBV2	TRBJ1-4	CASSKNRGLGEKLFF	TGTGCCAGCAGTAAAAACAGGGGGCTGGGTGAAAAACTGTTTTTT
NA	once	TRBV5-1	TRBJ2-7	CASSLEDFSYEQYF	TGCGCCAGCAGCTTGGAAGACTTCTCCTACGAGCAGTACTTC
TRBD2	NA	TRBV11-3	TRBJ2-1	CASSLDGGGSYNEQFF	TGTGCCAGCAGCTTAGACGGCGGGGGCTCCTACAATGAGCAGTTCTTC
NA	NA	TRBV7-9	TRBJ2-1	CASSLFRDWPSYNEQFF	TGTGCCAGCAGCTTGTTCAGGGACTGGCCCTCCTACAATGAGCAGTTCTTC
TRBD1	NA	TRBV19	TRBJ1-6	CASSMRTGTGGSSPLHF	TGTGCCAGTAGTATGCGGACGGGGACAGGGGGCAGTTCACCCCTCCACTTT
NA	NA	TRBV30	TRBJ2-2	CARASRLPGELFF	TGTGCCCGAGCCTCCCGACTCCCCGGGGAGCTGTTTTTT
NA	NA	TRBV10-3	TRBJ1-2	CAIRQSLSWGYTF	TGTGCCATCAGACAGTCTCTGTCGTGGGGCTACACCTTC
TRBD2	NA	TRBV5-1	TRBJ2-1	CASSSGGSDNEQFF	TGCGCCAGCAGCTCGGGCGGGAGTGACAATGAGCAGTTCTTC
NA	few	TRBV4-1	TRBJ2-5	CASSQGQTDHGETQYF	TGCGCCAGCAGCCAAGGACAGACAGACCACGGGGAGACCCAGTACTTC
TRBD1	few	TRBV2	TRBJ1-4	CASCWTGHSSNEKLFF	TGTGCCAGCTGCTGGACAGGGCACTCCAGTAATGAAAAACTGTTTTTT
NA	NA	TRBV18	TRBJ1-1	CASSPNNYGNTEAFF	TGTGCCAGCTCACCGAATAATTACGGGAACACTGAAGCTTTCTTT
NA	NA	TRBV11-2	TRBJ1-5	CASSLVGNQPQHF	TGTGCCAGCAGCTTAGTCGGGAACCAGCCCCAGCATTTT
NA	NA	TRBV7-2	TRBJ1-1	CASSKQKGGNTEAFF	TGTGCCAGCAGCAAACAAAAAGGGGGGAACACTGAAGCTTTCTTT
TRBD1	few	TRBV28	TRBJ1-1	CASTPLDRDTEAFF	TGTGCCAGCACCCCTCTCGACAGGGACACTGAAGCTTTCTTT
NA	NA	TRBV28	TRBJ2-5	CASSRGASGQETQYF	TGTGCCAGCAGCCGGGGGGCTAGCGGCCAAGAGACCCAGTACTTC
NA	NA	TRBV5-1	TRBJ2-1	CASSISGPYNEQFF	TGCGCCAGCAGTATTAGCGGACCTTACAATGAGCAGTTCTTC
TRBD1	once	TRBV5-1	TRBJ2-5	CASSQGQSTQYF	TGCGCCAGCAGCCAGGGACAGTCGACCCAGTACTTC
TRBD2	NA	TRBV7-2	TRBJ2-1	CASSFTSGGDWEQFF	TGTGCCAGCAGCTTTACTAGCGGGGGGGACTGGGAGCAGTTCTTC
TRBD2	NA	TRBV10-3	TRBJ2-7	CAIAEREGPEQYF	TGTGCCATCGCCGAGCGGGAGGGCCCCGAGCAGTACTTC
TRBD2	NA	TRBV9	TRBJ2-1	CASSSPETSGIYEQFF	TGTGCCAGCAGCTCCCCAGAGACTAGCGGGATATATGAGCAGTTCTTC
NA	NA	TRBV10-1	TRBJ2-2	CASRTSPNTGELFF	TGCGCCAGCCGGACTTCCCCGAACACCGGGGAGCTGTTTTTT